Detailed here is one T cell receptor (beta chain). The antigen remains undetermined. At one end the junction does not follow the germline gene, possibly because of a read error. CDR3 length equals 14 residues. Germline lookup yields CDR1 SGHAT and CDR2 FQNNGV. The sample is drawn from a study of T cell repertoires in cytomegalovirus infection. Whole-study context: Recently identified HLA-C-restricted and well-studied HLA-B-restricted CMV epitopes were used.

Study-level results: Carriers of CMV plus the relevant HLA were identified by cumulative public TCR beta family frequency.

A single record per CDR3 protein comes from TCRdb applying MiXCR to the reads. The sample has fewer than 1,000,000 distinct CDR3 sequences, around 31% seen once. The sequencing used cultured CD8+ T cells from PBMCs, collected from culture after CMV antigen stimulation. The chain combines TRBV11-2 with TRBJ2-5; 7 bases map to TRBD1. The sequence derives from a human donor in good health (CMV status not recorded). Some clones in this sample may be carry-over from other donors' samples. The CDR3 is CASSSGQPKDTQYF. CDR3 DNA sequence: TGTGCCAGCAGCTCGGGACAGCCGAAAGACACCCAGTACTTC. Full variable domain (rest looked up from reference TRBV11-2 and TRBJ2-5): EAGVAQSPRYKIIEKRQSVAFWCNPISGHATLYWYQQILGQGPKLLIQFQNNGVVDDSQLPKDRFSAERLKGVDSTLKIQPAKLEDSAVYLCASSSGQPKDTQYFGPGTRLLVL.